One sample yielded the 10 T cell receptor beta chains listed below, sequenced in a study of blood T cells in healthy people across ages. A sample-barcoded 5' primer and a J-beta primer mix were used in a second PCR of roughly 7 to 11 cycles. Each CDR3 protein gets one entry after TCRdb re-called the 5' RACE reads with MiXCR. Of roughly 700,000 distinct CDR3 sequences in the sample, 25% were seen once. The sample also formed part of further work on T cells of mothers and their children.

The sample taken for sequencing was blood. Receptor source: a boy younger than 18 in good health.

This clonotype was seen more than once but under ten times. The chain has TRBV25-1 and TRBJ1-6, with TRBD1 matching 7 bases. Germline values: CDR1 MGHDK, CDR2 SYGVNS. The V and J ends lost 0 bases and 10 bases, in that order; junction bases with no gene match: 15. This CDR3 is built from 18 residues. The DNA for the CDR3 is TGTGCCAGCAGTGAATACTTCGGGACAGCCTCTGATCACTCACCCCTCCACTTT. It encodes CASSEYFGTASDHSPLHF.

V usage is TRBV9 and J usage is TRBJ2-7; 11 bases are a match to TRBD2. The V gene end was trimmed by 4 bases and the J gene end by 3 bases; junction bases not matched to a gene: 3. Germline values: CDR1 SGDLS, CDR2 YYNGEE. This CDR3 spans 14 amino acids. DNA for the CDR3: TGTGCCAGCAGCACTAGCGGGAGAGGCTACGAGCAGTACTTC. Protein sequence: CASSTSGRGYEQYF.

V gene TRBV6-4 combines with J gene TRBJ1-2, with TRBD1 matching 7 bases. Germline CDR1 reads MRHNA; CDR2 reads SNTAGT. This CDR3 has 14 amino acids. Trimming removed 5 bases from V and 6 bases from J; junction bases left unmatched: 9. The CDR3 reads CASSNPGQNNGYTF. The CDR3 nucleotides read TGTGCCAGCAGTAACCCGGGACAGAACAATGGCTACACCTTC.

In its sample, this clonotype was seen a few times. The chain has TRBV4-1 and TRBJ2-7; 8 bases fit TRBD2. V lost 4 bases, J lost 0 bases, and 5 bases stayed unmatched. Germline lookup yields CDR1 MGHRA and CDR2 YSYEKL. This CDR3 is built from 15 residues. In DNA form, the CDR3 reads TGCGCCAGCAGCCTTCGGGGGGGCCCCTCCTACGAGCAGTACTTC. Protein product: CASSLRGGPSYEQYF.

This chain's CDR3 is CASSRTDRGNQPQHF. In DNA form, the CDR3 reads TGTGCCAGCTCACGGACCGACAGGGGCAATCAGCCCCAGCATTTT. The chain carries TRBV18 and TRBJ1-5, with 7 bases aligning to TRBD1. Trimming took 4 bases from V and 2 from J; bases not matched to a gene: 5. The CDR3 spans 15 residues. Per the germline V gene, CDR1 is KGHSH and CDR2 is LQKENI. Using reference TRBV18 and TRBJ1-5 for the parts outside the CDR3, the full variable domain is NAGVMQNPRHLVRRRGQEARLRCSPMKGHSHVYWYRQLPEEGLKFMVYLQKENIIDESGMPKERFSAEFPKEGPSILRIQQVVRGDSAAYFCASSRTDRGNQPQHFGDGTRLSIL.

This clonotype occurred a few times. This rearrangement joins TRBV7-9 to TRBJ1-1, with D tentatively TRBD1 (6 bases). The CDR3 runs to 14 residues. V lost 3 bases and J 4 bases, leaving 12 bases between the germline ends. Germline values: CDR1 SEHNR, CDR2 FQNEAQ (reference sequence). CDR3 loop: CASSLQGHATEAFF. The DNA of the CDR3 is TGTGCCAGCAGCTTGCAGGGGCATGCCACTGAAGCTTTCTTT.

The rearrangement links TRBV5-6 to TRBJ2-7, with D unresolved. The CDR3 length is 13 residues. The V gene's germline CDR1 is SGHDT and CDR2 YYEEEE. The V and J ends lost 4 bases and 1 base respectively, with 9 bases between them. CDR3 sequence reads: CASSRTISYEQYF. CDR3 sequence (DNA): TGTGCCAGCAGCCGGACGATTTCCTACGAGCAGTACTTC. The full variable domain, in which reference TRBV5-6 and TRBJ2-7 provide the parts outside the CDR3, is DAGVTQSPTHLIKTRGQQVTLRCSPKSGHDTVSWYQQALGQGPQFIFQYYEEEERQRGNFPDRFSGHQFPNYSSELNVNALLLGDSALYLCASSRTISYEQYFGPGTRLTVT.

The table lists this clonotype with a few counts. This rearrangement joins TRBV5-1 to TRBJ1-4; no clear D. V lost 0 bases, J lost 0 bases, and 9 bases lay in between. The CDR3 has 16 amino acids. CDR1 is SGHRS and CDR2 is YFSETQ in the germline V gene. For the CDR3, the DNA is TGCGCCAGCAGCTTGGCCATGCAAGCAACTAATGAAAAACTGTTTTTT. This gives the protein CASSLAMQATNEKLFF.

The gene calls are TRBV7-3 and TRBJ2-2; 12 bases match TRBD2. The CDR3 is 15 amino acids. V lost 4 bases and J lost 4; bases outside the gene matches: 1. Germline-derived CDR1 and CDR2 are SGHTA and FQGTGA. The CDR3 sequence is CASSSSGGATGELFF. DNA of the CDR3: TGTGCCAGCAGCTCTAGCGGGGGGGCCACCGGGGAGCTGTTTTTT. Using reference TRBV7-3 and TRBJ2-2 for the parts outside the CDR3, the full variable domain is GAGVSQTPSNKVTEKGKYVELRCDPISGHTALYWYRQSLGQGPEFLIYFQGTGAADDSGLPNDRFFAVRPEGSVSTLKIQRTERGDSAVYLCASSSSGGATGELFFGEGSRLTVL.

This clonotype has a handful of counts. The chain joins TRBV7-2 to TRBJ1-5, with TRBD1 as a possible D gene (6 bases). From germline, CDR1 is SGHTA and CDR2 FQGNSA. The CDR3 extends over 16 amino acids. Trimming stripped 0 bases from V and 1 base from J, with 10 bases between. CDR3 residues: CASSLAAGASNQPQHF. CDR3 coding DNA: TGTGCCAGCAGCTTAGCTGCAGGGGCGAGCAATCAGCCCCAGCATTTT.